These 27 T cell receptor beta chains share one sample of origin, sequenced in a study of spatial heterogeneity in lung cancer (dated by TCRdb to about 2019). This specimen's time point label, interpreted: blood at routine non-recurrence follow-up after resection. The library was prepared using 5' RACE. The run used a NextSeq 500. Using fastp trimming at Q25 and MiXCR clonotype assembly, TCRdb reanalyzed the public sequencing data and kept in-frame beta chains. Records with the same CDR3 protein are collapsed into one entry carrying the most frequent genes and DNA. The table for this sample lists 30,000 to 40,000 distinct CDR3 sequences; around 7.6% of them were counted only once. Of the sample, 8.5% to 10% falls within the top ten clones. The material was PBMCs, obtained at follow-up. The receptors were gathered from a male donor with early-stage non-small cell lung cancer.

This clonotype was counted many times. Here the CDR3 reads CSAGTGFREQYF. CDR3 coding DNA: TGCAGCGCTGGGACAGGGTTCCGGGAGCAGTACTTC. The chain joins TRBV29-1 to TRBJ2-7; 9 nucleotides line up with TRBD1. CDR1 is SQVTM and CDR2 is ANQGSEA in the germline V gene. CDR3 length: 12 amino acids. V lost 7 bases to trimming and J lost 7 bases; unmatched junction nucleotides: 8.

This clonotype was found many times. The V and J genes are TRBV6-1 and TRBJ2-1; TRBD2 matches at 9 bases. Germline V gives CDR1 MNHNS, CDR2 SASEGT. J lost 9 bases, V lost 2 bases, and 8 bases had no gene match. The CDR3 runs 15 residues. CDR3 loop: CASSEMGLAGTEQFF. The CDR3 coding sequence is TGTGCCAGCAGTGAAATGGGGCTAGCGGGGACTGAGCAGTTCTTC.

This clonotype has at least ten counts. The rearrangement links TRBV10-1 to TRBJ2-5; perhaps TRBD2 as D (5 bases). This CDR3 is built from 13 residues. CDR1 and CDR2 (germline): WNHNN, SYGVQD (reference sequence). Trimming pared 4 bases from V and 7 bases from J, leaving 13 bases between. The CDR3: CASSVSAGGTQYF. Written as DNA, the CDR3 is TGCGCCAGCAGTGTGTCAGCTGGAGGGACCCAGTACTTC.

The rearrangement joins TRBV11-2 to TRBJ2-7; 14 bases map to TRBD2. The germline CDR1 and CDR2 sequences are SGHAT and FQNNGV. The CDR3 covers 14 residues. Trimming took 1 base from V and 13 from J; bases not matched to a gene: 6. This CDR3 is CASSLAGTSGRKYF. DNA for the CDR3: TGTGCCAGCAGCTTAGCGGGGACTAGCGGGAGAAAATACTTC. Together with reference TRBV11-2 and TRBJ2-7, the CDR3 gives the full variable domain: EAGVAQSPRYKIIEKRQSVAFWCNPISGHATLYWYQQILGQGPKLLIQFQNNGVVDDSQLPKDRFSAERLKGVDSTLKIQPAKLEDSAVYLCASSLAGTSGRKYFGPGTRLTVT.

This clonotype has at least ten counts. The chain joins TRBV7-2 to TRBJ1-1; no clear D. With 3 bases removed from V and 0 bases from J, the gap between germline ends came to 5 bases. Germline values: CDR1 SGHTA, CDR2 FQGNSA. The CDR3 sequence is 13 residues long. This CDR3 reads CASSFEVNTEAFF. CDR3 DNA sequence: TGTGCCAGCAGCTTTGAAGTGAACACTGAAGCTTTCTTT.

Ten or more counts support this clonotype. CDR3 DNA: TGTGCCAGCAGTACGGGGGGACAGACTGAAGCTTTCTTT. Its protein product is CASSTGGQTEAFF. This chain links TRBV7-6 with TRBJ1-1, with TRBD1 identical over 7 bases. CDR3 length: 13 amino acids. After removal of 6 bases from V and 5 bases from J, the junction contained 6 bases not matched to a gene. The germline CDR1 and CDR2 sequences are SGHVS and FNYEAQ.

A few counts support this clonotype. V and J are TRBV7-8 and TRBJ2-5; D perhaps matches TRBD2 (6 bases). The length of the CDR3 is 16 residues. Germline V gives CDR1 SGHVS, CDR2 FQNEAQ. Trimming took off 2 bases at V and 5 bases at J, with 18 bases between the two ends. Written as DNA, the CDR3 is TGTGCCAGCAGCTTAACCCCGCGGGGTACGGCGGAGACCCAGTACTTC. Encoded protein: CASSLTPRGTAETQYF. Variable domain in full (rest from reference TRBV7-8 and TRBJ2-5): GAGVSQSPRYKVAKRGQDVALRCDPISGHVSLFWYQQALGQGPEFLTYFQNEAQLDKSGLPSDRFFAERPEGSVSTLKIQRTQQEDSAVYLCASSLTPRGTAETQYFGPGTRLLVL.

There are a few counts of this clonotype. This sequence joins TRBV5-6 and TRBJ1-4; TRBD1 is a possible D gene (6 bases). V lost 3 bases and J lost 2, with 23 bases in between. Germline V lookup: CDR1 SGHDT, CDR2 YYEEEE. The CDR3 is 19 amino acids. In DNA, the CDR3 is TGTGCCAGCAGCTCCGGGTTGAGGAACAGGGCGGGGACTAATGAAAAACTGTTTTTT. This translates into CASSSGLRNRAGTNEKLFF.

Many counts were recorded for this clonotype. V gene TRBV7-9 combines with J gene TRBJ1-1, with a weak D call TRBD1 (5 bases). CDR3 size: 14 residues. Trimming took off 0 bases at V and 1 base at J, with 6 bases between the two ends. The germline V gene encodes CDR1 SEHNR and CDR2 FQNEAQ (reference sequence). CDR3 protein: CASSLAGTNTEAFF. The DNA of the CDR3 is TGTGCCAGCAGCTTAGCCGGGACGAACACTGAAGCTTTCTTT.

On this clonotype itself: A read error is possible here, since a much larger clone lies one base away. CDR3 sequence reads: CASSLTGNSGELFF. CDR3 DNA: TGTGCCAGCAGCTTAACGGGGAACTCCGGGGAGCTGTTTTTT. The chain uses TRBV7-6 and TRBJ2-2; tentatively, D is TRBD2 (5 bases). There are 14 residues in the CDR3. Germline V gene lookup returns CDR1 SGHVS and CDR2 FNYEAQ.

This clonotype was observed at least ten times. The CDR3 sequence: CSVEDSRQGAGETQYF. CDR3 sequence (DNA): TGCAGCGTTGAAGATAGCCGCCAGGGGGCAGGAGAGACCCAGTACTTC. V and J are TRBV29-1 and TRBJ2-5, with TRBD1 identical over 8 bases. From germline, CDR1 is SQVTM and CDR2 ANQGSEA. The CDR3 sequence is 16 residues long. Trimming cost V 0 bases and J 4 bases; bases outside gene matches: 10.

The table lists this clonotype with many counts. The CDR3 here is CASSRTGGRNQPQHF. CDR3 sequence (DNA): TGTGCCAGCAGTAGGACAGGGGGCCGCAATCAGCCCCAGCATTTT. This chain connects TRBV2 to TRBJ1-5, with 11 positions matching TRBD1. CDR3 size: 15 residues. V shed 5 bases, J shed 2 bases, and the junction held 2 bases outside the gene matches. The germline V gene has CDR1 SNHLY and CDR2 FYNNEI.

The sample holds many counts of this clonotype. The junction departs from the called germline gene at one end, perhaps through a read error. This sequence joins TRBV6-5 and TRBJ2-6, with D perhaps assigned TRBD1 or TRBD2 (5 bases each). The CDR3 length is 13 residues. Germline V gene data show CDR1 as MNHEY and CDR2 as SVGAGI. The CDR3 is CASSRPGANVLTF. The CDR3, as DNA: TGTGCCAGCAGTCGACCCGGGGCAAACGTCCTGACTTTC.

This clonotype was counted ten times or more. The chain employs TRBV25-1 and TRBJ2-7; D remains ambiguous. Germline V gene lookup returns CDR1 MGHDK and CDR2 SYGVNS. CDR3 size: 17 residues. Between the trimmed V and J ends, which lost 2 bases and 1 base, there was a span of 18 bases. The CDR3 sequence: CASSEPPPGPASYEQYF. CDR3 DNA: TGTGCCAGCAGTGAACCCCCCCCCGGGCCAGCTTCCTACGAGCAGTACTTC.

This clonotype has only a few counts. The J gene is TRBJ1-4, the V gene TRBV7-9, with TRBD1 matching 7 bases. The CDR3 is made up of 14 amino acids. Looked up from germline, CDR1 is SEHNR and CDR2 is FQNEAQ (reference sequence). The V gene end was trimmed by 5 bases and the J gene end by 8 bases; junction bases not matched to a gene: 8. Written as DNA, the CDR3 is TGTGCCAGCAGCCCATTCGGACAGGCAGAAAAACTGTTTTTT. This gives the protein CASSPFGQAEKLFF.

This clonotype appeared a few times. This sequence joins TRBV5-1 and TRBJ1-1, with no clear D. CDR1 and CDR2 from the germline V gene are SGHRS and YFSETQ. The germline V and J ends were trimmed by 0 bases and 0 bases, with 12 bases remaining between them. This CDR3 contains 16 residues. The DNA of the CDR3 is TGCGCCAGCAGCTTGGTGGGAGAATCACTGAACACTGAAGCTTTCTTT. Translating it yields CASSLVGESLNTEAFF.

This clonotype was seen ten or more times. CDR3 DNA: TGTGCCAGCTCGGAGGGGGGAGTTAACTATGGCTACACCTTC. Translating it yields CASSEGGVNYGYTF. The chain employs TRBV2 and TRBJ1-2, with D possibly matching TRBD1 (6 bases). The CDR3 has 14 residues. Trimming shortened V by 8 bases and J by 1 base, and 14 bases separated the two germline ends. Germline V gives CDR1 SNHLY, CDR2 FYNNEI.

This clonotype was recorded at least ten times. As DNA, the CDR3 is TGTGCCATCAGTGAGTCAGGGTCGGGCAATCAGCCCCAGCATTTT. Amino acids: CAISESGSGNQPQHF. The rearrangement joins TRBV10-3 to TRBJ1-5; D gene unclear. V was pared by 0 bases and J by 2 bases, with 8 bases between. CDR1 is ENHRY and CDR2 is SYGVKD in the germline V gene. The CDR3 length is 15 residues.

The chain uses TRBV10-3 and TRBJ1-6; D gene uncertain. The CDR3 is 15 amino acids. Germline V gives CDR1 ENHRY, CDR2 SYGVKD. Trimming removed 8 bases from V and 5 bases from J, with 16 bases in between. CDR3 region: CAIGPSDRDNSPLHF. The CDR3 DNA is TGTGCCATCGGGCCCTCGGATCGAGATAATTCACCCCTCCACTTT.

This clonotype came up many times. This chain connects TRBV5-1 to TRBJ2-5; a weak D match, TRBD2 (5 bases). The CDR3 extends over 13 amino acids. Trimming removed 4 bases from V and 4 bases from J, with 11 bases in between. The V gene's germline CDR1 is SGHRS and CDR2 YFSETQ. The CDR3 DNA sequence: TGCGCCAGCAGCGCCGGACTCACAGAGACCCAGTACTTC. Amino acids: CASSAGLTETQYF.

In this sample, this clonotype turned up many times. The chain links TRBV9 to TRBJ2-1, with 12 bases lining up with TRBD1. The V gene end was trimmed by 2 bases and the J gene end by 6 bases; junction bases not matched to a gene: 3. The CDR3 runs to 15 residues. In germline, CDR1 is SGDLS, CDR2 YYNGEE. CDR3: CASSVGTGGLNEQFF. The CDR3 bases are TGTGCCAGCAGCGTCGGGACAGGGGGCCTCAATGAGCAGTTCTTC.

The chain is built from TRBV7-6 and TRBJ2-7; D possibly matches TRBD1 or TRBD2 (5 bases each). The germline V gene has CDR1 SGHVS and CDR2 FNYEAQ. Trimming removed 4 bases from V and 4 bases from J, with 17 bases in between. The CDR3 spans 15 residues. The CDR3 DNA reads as TGTGCCAGCAGCTCCTCCCCGAGGGGTGGGTACGAGCAGTACTTC. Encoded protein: CASSSSPRGGYEQYF. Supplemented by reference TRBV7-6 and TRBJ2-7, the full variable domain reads GAGVSQSPRYKVTKRGQDVALRCDPISGHVSLYWYRQALGQGPEFLTYFNYEAQQDKSGLPNDRFSAERPEGSISTLTIQRTEQRDSAMYRCASSSSPRGGYEQYFGPGTRLTVT.

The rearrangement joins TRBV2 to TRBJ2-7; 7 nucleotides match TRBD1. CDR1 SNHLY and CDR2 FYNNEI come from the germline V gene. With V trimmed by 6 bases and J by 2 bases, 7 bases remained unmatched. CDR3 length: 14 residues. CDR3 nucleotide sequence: TGTGCCAGCAGCGGCGGACAGGTTCCCTACGAGCAGTACTTC. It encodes CASSGGQVPYEQYF.

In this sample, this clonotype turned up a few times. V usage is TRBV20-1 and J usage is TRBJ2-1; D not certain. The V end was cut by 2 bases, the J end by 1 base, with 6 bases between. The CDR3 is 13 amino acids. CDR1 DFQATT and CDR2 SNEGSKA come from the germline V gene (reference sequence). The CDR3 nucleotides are TGCAGTGCTAGAAGGAGTTCCTACAATGAGCAGTTCTTC. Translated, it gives CSARRSSYNEQFF.

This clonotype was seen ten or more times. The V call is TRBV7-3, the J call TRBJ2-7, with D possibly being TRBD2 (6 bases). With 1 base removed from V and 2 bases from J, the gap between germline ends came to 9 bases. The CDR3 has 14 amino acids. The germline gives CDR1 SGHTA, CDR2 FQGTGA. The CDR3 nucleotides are TGTGCCAGCAGCTTAAAGGCGGGACCCTACGAGCAGTACTTC. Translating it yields CASSLKAGPYEQYF.

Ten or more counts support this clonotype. In nucleotides, the CDR3 is TGTGCCAGCATATCCCCAGGGTCCCGCGAGCAGTACTTC. It is translated as CASISPGSREQYF. This rearrangement joins TRBV6-1 to TRBJ2-7; TRBD1 is a possible D gene (5 bases). With 7 bases removed from V and 6 bases from J, the gap between germline ends came to 16 bases. This CDR3 spans 13 amino acids. Germline lookup yields CDR1 MNHNS and CDR2 SASEGT.

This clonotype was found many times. The CDR3 region is CASSLASDSYQETQYF. DNA for the CDR3: TGTGCCAGCAGCTTGGCCTCCGACTCGTACCAAGAGACCCAGTACTTC. J is TRBJ2-5 and V is TRBV11-2; D uncertain. Germline assignment: CDR1 SGHAT and CDR2 FQNNGV. The CDR3 is 16 residues long. V lost 3 bases, J lost 0 bases, and 14 bases lay in between.